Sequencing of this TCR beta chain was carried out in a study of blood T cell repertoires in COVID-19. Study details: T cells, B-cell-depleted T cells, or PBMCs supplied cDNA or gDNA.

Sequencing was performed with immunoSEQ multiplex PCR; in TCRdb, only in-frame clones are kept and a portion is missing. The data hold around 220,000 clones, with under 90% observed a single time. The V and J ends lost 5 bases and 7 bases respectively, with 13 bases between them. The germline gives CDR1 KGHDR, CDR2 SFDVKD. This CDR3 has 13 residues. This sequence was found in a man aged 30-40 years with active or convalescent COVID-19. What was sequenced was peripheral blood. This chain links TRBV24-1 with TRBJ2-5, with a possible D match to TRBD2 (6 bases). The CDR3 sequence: CATSAGLGGTQYF. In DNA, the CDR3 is TGTGCCACCAGTGCGGGCCTGGGAGGGACCCAGTACTTC.